The present T cell receptor (beta chain) was sequenced within a study of naive and memory T cell subsets. V lost 4 bases and J lost 1; bases outside the gene matches: 10. Germline loops: CDR1 SGHTA, CDR2 FQGTGA. There are 17 residues in the CDR3. There are a few counts of this clonotype. From the second PCR step, alpha and beta chains were amplified apart. Both TRBC1 and TRBC2 were covered by a beta constant-region primer of two equimolar oligonucleotides. Four rounds of PCR amplified the ligated cDNA using nested alpha and beta constant-region primers plus SP2. Via MiXCR, TCRdb re-called the UMI-ligation and nested PCR reads, giving one row per CDR3 protein. Of some 150,000 distinct CDR3 sequences detected, about 18% appear once; the ten largest clones hold 0.14% to 0.15%.

The TCR was taken from a human donor in good health. Material for sequencing was naive CD4+ T cells from blood. This chain joins TRBV7-3 and TRBJ2-1; TRBD1 aligns across 7 bases. CDR3 region: CASSSTTGHPSYNEQFF. CDR3 nucleotides: TGTGCCAGCAGCTCCACGACAGGGCACCCTTCCTACAATGAGCAGTTCTTC. The whole variable domain, remainder taken from reference TRBV7-3 and TRBJ2-1, is GAGVSQTPSNKVTEKGKYVELRCDPISGHTALYWYRQSLGQGPEFLIYFQGTGAADDSGLPNDRFFAVRPEGSVSTLKIQRTERGDSAVYLCASSSTTGHPSYNEQFFGPGTRLTVL.